Sequencing of this T cell receptor (beta chain) was carried out in a study of T cell clonotyping in hematopoietic cell transplantation. Study results and caveats: At the given depth, recipient repertoires were over 97% de novo clonotypes. Higher Inverse Simpson Index values in graft donor and pretransplant recipient predicted broader posttransplant TCR diversity. CD4 and CD8 repertoire contributions could not be separated without sorting. Recipient TCR diversity dropped after transplant; expanded clonotypes rose from day 30 to 180.

A word on this clone: Its antigen is as yet unknown.

J lost 4 bases, V lost 2 bases, and 3 bases had no gene match. Germline values: CDR1 SGHRS, CDR2 YFSETQ. This CDR3 has 14 residues. The protocol was immunoSEQ multiplex PCR, while the TCRdb copy is restricted to in-frame clones and leaves out a portion. The sample holds approximately 16,000 clones, 70% to 90% seen once. The sequenced material came from peripheral blood mononuclear cells. The source of this sequence is a woman aged 40 to 50 in good health. Some clones in this sample may be carry-over from other donors' samples. The rearrangement uses TRBV5-1 and TRBJ2-1, with 7 bases aligning to TRBD1. The CDR3 here is CASSFGTEYNEQFF. The CDR3 coding sequence is TGCGCCAGCAGCTTCGGGACAGAGTACAATGAGCAGTTCTTC.